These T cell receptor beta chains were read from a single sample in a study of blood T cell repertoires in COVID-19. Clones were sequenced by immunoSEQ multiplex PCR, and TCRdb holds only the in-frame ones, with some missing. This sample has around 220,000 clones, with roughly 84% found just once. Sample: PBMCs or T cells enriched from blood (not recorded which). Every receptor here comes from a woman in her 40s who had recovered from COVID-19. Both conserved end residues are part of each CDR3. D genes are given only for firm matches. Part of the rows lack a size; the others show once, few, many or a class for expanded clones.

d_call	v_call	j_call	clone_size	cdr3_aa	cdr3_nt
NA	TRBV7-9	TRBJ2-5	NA	CASVDWQETQYF	TGTGCCAGCGTGGACTGGCAAGAGACCCAGTACTTC
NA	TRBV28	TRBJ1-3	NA	CASSPGGGWTGNTIYF	TGTGCCAGCAGCCCCGGTGGAGGTTGGACCGGAAACACCATATATTTT
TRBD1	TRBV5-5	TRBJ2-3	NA	CASSWGDRGPPDTQYF	TGTGCCAGCAGCTGGGGGGACAGGGGACCCCCAGATACGCAGTATTTT
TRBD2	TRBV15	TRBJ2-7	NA	CATSINRDYHHEQYF	TGTGCCACCAGCATAAACCGGGACTATCACCACGAGCAGTACTTC
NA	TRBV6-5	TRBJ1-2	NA	CASGDISLSGYTF	TGTGCCAGCGGGGACATATCCCTAAGTGGCTACACCTTC
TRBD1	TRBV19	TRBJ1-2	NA	CASWDRGQRDYGYTF	TGTGCCAGCTGGGACAGGGGGCAGCGTGACTATGGCTACACCTTC
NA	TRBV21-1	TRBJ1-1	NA	CASSKLLRVEAFF	TGTGCCAGCAGCAAACTCCTCCGGGTAGAAGCTTTCTTT
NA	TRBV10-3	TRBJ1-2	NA	CAIGQDGYTF	TGTGCCATCGGGCAGGATGGCTACACCTTC
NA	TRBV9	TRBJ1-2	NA	CASSVATGGRGYTF	TGTGCCAGCAGCGTAGCTACCGGGGGACGTGGCTACACCTTC
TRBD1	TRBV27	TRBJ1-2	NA	CASSSGTGGSYGYTF	TGTGCCAGCAGTTCCGGGACAGGGGGTTCCTATGGCTACACCTTC
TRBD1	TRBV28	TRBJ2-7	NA	CASETGGGEQYF	TGTGCCAGCGAGACAGGGGGCGGCGAGCAGTACTTC
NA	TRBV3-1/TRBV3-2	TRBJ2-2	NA	CASSLARNTGELFF	TGTGCCAGCAGTCTGGCAAGGAACACCGGGGAGCTGTTTTTT
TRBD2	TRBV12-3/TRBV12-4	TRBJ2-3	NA	CASNKREADTQYF	TGTGCCAGCAATAAGCGGGAGGCAGATACGCAGTATTTT
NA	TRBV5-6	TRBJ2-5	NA	CASSLKRGRGETQYF	TGTGCCAGCAGCTTGAAGAGGGGGAGAGGAGAGACCCAGTACTTC
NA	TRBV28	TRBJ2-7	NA	CASSITRGEQYF	TGTGCCAGCAGTATCACCCGGGGCGAGCAGTACTTC
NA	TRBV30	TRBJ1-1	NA	CAWVPGDTEAFF	TGTGCCTGGGTCCCAGGGGACACTGAAGCTTTCTTT
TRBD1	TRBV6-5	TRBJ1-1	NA	CASRGDRNTEAFF	TGTGCCAGCAGGGGGGACAGGAACACTGAAGCTTTCTTT
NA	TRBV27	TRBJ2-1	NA	CASSFDSYNEQFF	TGTGCCAGCAGCTTCGACAGCTACAATGAGCAGTTCTTC
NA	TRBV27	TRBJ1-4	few	CASSSLATVPNEKLFF	TGTGCCAGCAGTTCCCTAGCGACAGTCCCGAATGAAAAACTGTTTTTT
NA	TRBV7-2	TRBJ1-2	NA	CASSGPTLWGYTF	TGTGCCAGCAGCGGTCCCACCCTATGGGGCTACACCTTC
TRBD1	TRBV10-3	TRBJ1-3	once	CAISITGDTIYF	TGTGCCATCAGCATTACAGGGGACACCATATATTTT
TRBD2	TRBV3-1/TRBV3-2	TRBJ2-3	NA	CASSQQTSGRSDTQYF	TGTGCCAGCAGCCAGCAGACTAGCGGGAGATCAGATACGCAGTATTTT
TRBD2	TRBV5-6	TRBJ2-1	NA	CASSLSGTYNEQFF	TGTGCCAGCAGCTTGAGCGGGACTTACAATGAGCAGTTCTTC
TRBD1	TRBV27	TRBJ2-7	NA	CATRNPGQGFEQYF	TGTGCCACCAGAAATCCGGGACAGGGCTTCGAGCAGTACTTC
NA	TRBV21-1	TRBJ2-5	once	CAGKVTGIQETQYF	TGTGCCGGAAAAGTTACAGGGATACAAGAGACCCAGTACTTC
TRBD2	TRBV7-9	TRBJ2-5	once	CASSPGVAGETQYF	TGTGCCAGCAGCCCCGGGGTAGCGGGAGAGACCCAGTACTTC
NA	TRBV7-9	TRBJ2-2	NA	CASSFRTPPTGELFF	TGTGCCAGCAGCTTCCGGACTCCCCCCACCGGGGAGCTGTTTTTT
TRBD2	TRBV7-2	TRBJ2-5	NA	CASSSDGTSGKGTQYF	TGTGCCAGCAGCTCGGACGGGACTAGCGGGAAAGGGACCCAGTACTTC
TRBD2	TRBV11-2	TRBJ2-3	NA	CASSEVTSGSVWGDTQYF	TGTGCCAGCAGCGAAGTTACTAGCGGGAGCGTCTGGGGAGATACGCAGTATTTT
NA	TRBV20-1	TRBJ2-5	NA	CSAGAEETQYF	TGCAGTGCGGGAGCGGAAGAGACCCAGTACTTC
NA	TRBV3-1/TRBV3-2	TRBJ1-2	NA	CASSQFRGSYGYTF	TGTGCCAGCAGCCAATTCAGGGGAAGCTATGGCTACACCTTC
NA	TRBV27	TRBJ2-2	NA	CASSIPGGLGELFF	TGTGCCAGCTCCATACCAGGAGGACTCGGGGAGCTGTTTTTT
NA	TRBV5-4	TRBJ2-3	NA	CASSGSITDTQYF	TGTGCCAGCAGCGGCTCGATAACAGATACGCAGTATTTT
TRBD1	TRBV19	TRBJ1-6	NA	CASSKSGTGGSPLHF	TGTGCCAGTAGTAAGAGCGGGACAGGAGGTTCACCCCTCCACTTT
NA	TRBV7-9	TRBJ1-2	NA	CASSLLAGRGYGYTF	TGTGCCAGCAGCTTACTTGCGGGGAGGGGATATGGCTACACCTTC
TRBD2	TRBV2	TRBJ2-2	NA	CASKLAGVTGELFF	TGTGCCAGTAAACTAGCGGGGGTCACCGGGGAGCTGTTTTTT
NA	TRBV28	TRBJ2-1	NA	CASKGPQGKADYNEQFF	TGTGCCAGCAAGGGGCCTCAGGGGAAGGCGGACTACAATGAGCAGTTCTTC
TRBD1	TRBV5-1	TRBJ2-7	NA	CASSSTGVGGDEQYF	TGCGCCAGCAGCTCGACAGGGGTCGGCGGGGACGAGCAGTACTTC
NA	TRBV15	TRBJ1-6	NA	CATSRDAESPLHF	TGTGCCACCAGCAGGGATGCGGAGTCACCCCTCCACTTT
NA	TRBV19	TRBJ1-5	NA	CASSTRISNQPQHF	TGTGCCAGTAGTACTAGGATATCCAATCAGCCCCAGCATTTT
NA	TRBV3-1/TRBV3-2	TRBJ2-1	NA	CASSQEHSGGREQFF	TGTGCCAGCAGCCAAGAACATTCAGGAGGGCGTGAGCAGTTCTTC
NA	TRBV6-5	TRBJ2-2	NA	CASSYSRNTGELFF	TGTGCCAGCAGTTACTCGAGAAACACCGGGGAGCTGTTTTTT
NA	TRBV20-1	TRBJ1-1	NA	CSASRATEAFF	TGCAGTGCTAGCAGGGCCACTGAAGCTTTCTTT
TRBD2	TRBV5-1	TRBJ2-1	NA	CASSLGDYHNEQFF	TGCGCCAGCAGCCTGGGGGACTACCACAATGAGCAGTTCTTC
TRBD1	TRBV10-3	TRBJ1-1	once	CAISDSNRGTSAFF	TGTGCCATCAGTGACTCTAACAGGGGTACGAGTGCTTTCTTT
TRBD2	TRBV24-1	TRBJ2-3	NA	CATTHARYSGRAFSDTQYF	TGTGCCACCACTCATGCCCGTTATAGCGGGAGGGCCTTTTCAGATACGCAGTATTTT
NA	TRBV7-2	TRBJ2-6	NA	CASSLSRTSGANVLTF	TGTGCCAGCAGCTTATCACGGACTTCTGGGGCCAACGTCCTGACTTTC
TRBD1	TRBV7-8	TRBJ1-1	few	CASSRYRQGDLGDAFF	TGTGCCAGCAGCCGTTACAGACAGGGAGATTTGGGGGACGCTTTCTTT
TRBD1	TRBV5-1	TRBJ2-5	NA	CASSDGTGEGETQYF	TGCGCCAGCAGCGACGGGACAGGGGAGGGAGAGACCCAGTACTTC
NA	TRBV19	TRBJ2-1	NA	CASSIDLAYEQFF	TGTGCCAGTAGTATAGATCTGGCATACGAGCAGTTCTTC
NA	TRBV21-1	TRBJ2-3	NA	CASSIGSGRPPTDTQYF	TGTGCCAGCAGCATCGGGAGCGGGAGACCCCCCACAGATACGCAGTATTTT
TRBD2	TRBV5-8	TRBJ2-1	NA	CASSTGTSSYNEQFF	TGTGCCAGCAGCACCGGGACTAGCTCCTACAATGAGCAGTTCTTC
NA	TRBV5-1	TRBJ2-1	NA	CASSSRGIGTNEQFF	TGCGCCAGCAGCTCCAGGGGAATTGGAACCAATGAGCAGTTCTTC